The present TCR beta chain was sequenced within a study of shared clonotypes between healthy human individuals. Study-level information: Each donor's CD8 memory used one plate, CD8 naive two, each CD4 subset three.

With respect to this clone: No antigen is known for it.

Germline V lookup: CDR1 SGHRS, CDR2 YFSETQ. This CDR3 spans 16 amino acids. With 2 bases removed from V and 6 bases from J, the gap between germline ends came to 17 bases. Authors' data handling: Filtering of immunoSEQ junctional sequences could not match full-length read filtering. The assay was immunoSEQ multiplex PCR, and TCRdb's table has in-frame clones only and misses some. Clone size and V and J calls were adopted from that table, with D and trimming inferred from the DNA. The data show 2 million to 3 million clones, roughly 92% seen once. CD4+ cell separation produced CD45RA+ naive and CD45RA-negative memory subsets. Study results and caveats: Specimens sampled were limited to blood, with tissue repertoires likely differing.

Sequencing input: naive CD4+ T cells sorted from blood. Subset given: CD45RA+ positively selected. This TCR came from a man younger than 35 in good health. V is TRBV5-1 and J is TRBJ2-2, with D tentatively TRBD2 (6 bases). CDR3 residues: CASSFPGTPASGELFF. The CDR3, as DNA: TGCGCCAGCAGCTTTCCCGGGACTCCTGCTTCCGGGGAGCTGTTTTTT.